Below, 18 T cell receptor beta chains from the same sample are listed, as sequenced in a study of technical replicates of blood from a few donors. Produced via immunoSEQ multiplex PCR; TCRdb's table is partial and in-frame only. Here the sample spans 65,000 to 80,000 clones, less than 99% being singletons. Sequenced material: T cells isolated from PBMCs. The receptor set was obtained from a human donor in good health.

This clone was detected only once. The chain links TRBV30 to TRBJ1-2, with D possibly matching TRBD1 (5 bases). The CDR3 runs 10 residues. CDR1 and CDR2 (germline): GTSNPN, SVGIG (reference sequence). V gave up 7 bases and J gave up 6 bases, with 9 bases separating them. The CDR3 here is CASRGDGYTF. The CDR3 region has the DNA TGTGCCTCTCGGGGGGATGGCTACACCTTC. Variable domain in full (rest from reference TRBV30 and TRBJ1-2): SQTIHQWPATLVQPVGSPLSLECTVEGTSNPNLYWYRQAAGRGLQLLFYSVGIGQISSEVPQNLSASRPQDRQFILSSKKLLLSDSGFYLCASRGDGYTFGSGTRLTVV.

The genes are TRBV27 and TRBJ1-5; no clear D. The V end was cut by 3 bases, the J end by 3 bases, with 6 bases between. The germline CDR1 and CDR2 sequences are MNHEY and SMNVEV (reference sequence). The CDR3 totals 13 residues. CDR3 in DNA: TGTGCCAGCAGTTTGGGCCCCAATCAGCCCCAGCATTTT. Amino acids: CASSLGPNQPQHF.

DNA of the CDR3: TGTGCCAGCAGTGAGCCGGGACTAGCGGGGCGGATGTACTTC. This gives the protein CASSEPGLAGRMYF. This chain links TRBV25-1 with TRBJ2-5; 13 nucleotides line up with TRBD2. Germline-derived CDR1 and CDR2 are MGHDK and SYGVNS. The junction had 8 bases not matched to a gene; V was cut back by 3 bases and J by 13 bases. CDR3 length: 14 amino acids.

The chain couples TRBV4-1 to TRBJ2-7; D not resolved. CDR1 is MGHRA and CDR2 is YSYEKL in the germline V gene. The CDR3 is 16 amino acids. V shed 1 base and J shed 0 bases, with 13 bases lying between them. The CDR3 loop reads CASSQVDLLSSYEQYF. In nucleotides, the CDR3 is TGCGCCAGCAGCCAAGTCGACTTACTAAGCTCCTACGAGCAGTACTTC.

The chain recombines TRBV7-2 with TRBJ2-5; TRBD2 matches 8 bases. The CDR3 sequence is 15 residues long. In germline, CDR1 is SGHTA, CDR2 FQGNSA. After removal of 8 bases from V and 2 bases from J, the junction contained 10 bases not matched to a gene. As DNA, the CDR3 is TGTGCCAGCCAAATAGCAGGGACTAGACAAGAGACCCAGTACTTC. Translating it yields CASQIAGTRQETQYF.

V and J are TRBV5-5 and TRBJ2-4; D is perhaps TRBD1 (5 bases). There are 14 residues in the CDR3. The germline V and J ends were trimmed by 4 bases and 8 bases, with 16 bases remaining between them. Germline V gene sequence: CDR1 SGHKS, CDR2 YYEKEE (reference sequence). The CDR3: CASSADTPGYIQYF. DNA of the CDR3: TGTGCCAGCAGCGCCGATACCCCAGGGTACATTCAGTACTTC.

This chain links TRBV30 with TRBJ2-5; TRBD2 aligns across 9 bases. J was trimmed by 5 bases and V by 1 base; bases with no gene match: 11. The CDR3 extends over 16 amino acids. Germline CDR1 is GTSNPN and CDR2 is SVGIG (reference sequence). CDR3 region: CAWSAGILAGSETQYF. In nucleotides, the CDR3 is TGTGCCTGGAGTGCTGGTATACTAGCGGGTTCGGAGACCCAGTACTTC.

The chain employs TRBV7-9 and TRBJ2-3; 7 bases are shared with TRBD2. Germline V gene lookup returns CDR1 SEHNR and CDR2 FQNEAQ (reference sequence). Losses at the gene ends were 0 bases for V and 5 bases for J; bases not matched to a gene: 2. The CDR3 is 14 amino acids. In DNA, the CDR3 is TGTGCCAGCAGCTTAGCGAGGGAGGGAGATACGCAGTATTTT. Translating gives CASSLAREGDTQYF. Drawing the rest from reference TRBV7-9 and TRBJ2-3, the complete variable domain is DTGVSQNPRHKITKRGQNVTFRCDPISEHNRLYWYRQTLGQGPEFLTYFQNEAQLEKSRLLSDRFSAERPKGSFSTLEIQRTEQGDSAMYLCASSLAREGDTQYFGPGTRLTVL.

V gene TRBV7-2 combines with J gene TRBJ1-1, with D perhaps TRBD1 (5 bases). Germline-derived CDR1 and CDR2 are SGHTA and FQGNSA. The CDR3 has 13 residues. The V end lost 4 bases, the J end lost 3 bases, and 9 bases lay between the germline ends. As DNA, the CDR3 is TGTGCCAGCAGCTGGAAAGGGGACACTGAAGCTTTCTTT. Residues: CASSWKGDTEAFF.

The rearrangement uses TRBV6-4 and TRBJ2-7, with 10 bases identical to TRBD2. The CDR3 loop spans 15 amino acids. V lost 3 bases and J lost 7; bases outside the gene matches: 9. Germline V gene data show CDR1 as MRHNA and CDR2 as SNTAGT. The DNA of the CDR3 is TGTGCCAGCAGTGAACAAGCGGGAGGGCCTGGGGAGCAGTACTTC. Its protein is CASSEQAGGPGEQYF.

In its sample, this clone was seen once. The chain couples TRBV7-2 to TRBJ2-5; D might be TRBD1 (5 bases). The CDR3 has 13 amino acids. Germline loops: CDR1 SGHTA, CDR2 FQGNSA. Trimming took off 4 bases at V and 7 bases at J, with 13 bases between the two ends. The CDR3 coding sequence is TGTGCCAGCAGCTGGGGTAGGGGCAGGACCCAGTACTTC. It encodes CASSWGRGRTQYF.

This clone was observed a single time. CDR3 bases: TGTGCCAGTAGTATGATATCAGGGGGTGGCGAGCAGTACTTC. As protein: CASSMISGGGEQYF. V usage is TRBV19 and J usage is TRBJ2-7, with 7 nucleotides matching TRBD1. The V and J ends lost 3 bases and 6 bases, in that order; junction bases with no gene match: 8. The length of the CDR3 is 14 residues. CDR1 is LNHDA and CDR2 is SQIVND in the germline V gene (reference sequence).

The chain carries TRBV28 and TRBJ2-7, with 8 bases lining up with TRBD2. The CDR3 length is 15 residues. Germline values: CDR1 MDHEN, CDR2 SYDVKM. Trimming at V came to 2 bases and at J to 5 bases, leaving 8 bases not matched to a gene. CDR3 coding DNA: TGTGCCAGCAGTTTACTTAGCGGGATAAGTGACGAGCAGTACTTC. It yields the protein CASSLLSGISDEQYF.

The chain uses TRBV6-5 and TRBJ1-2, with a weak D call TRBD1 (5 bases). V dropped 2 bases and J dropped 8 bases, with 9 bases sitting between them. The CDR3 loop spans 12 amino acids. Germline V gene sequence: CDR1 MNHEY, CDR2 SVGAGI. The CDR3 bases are TGTGCCAGCAGTTACCGCGGGGGAGGCTACACCTTC. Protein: CASSYRGGGYTF.

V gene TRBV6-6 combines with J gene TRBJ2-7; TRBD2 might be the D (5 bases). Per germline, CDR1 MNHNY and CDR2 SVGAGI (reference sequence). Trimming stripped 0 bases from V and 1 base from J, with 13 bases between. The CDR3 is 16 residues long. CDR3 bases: TGTGCCAGCAGTTACTCCTCCTTAGCGCCGTCCTACGAGCAGTACTTC. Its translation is CASSYSSLAPSYEQYF.

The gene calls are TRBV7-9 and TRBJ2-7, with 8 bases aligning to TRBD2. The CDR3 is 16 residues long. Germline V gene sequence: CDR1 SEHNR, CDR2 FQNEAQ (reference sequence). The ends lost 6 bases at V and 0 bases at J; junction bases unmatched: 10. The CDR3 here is CASSQEAGGASYEQYF. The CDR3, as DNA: TGTGCCAGCAGTCAGGAGGCGGGAGGCGCCTCCTACGAGCAGTACTTC.

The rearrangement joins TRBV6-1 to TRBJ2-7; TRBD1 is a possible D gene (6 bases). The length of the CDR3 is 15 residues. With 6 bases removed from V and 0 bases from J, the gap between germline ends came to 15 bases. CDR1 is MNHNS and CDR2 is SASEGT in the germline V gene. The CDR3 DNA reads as TGTGCCAGCAGCGCCCCTGACAGGCCCTCCTACGAGCAGTACTTC. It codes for CASSAPDRPSYEQYF.

CDR3 DNA: TGTGCCAGCTCCGGACAGGCCACCGGGGAGCTGTTTTTT. Residues: CASSGQATGELFF. V usage is TRBV2 and J usage is TRBJ2-2; 7 bases match TRBD1. The junction had 4 bases not matched to a gene; V was cut back by 8 bases and J by 4 bases. The CDR3 has 13 amino acids. CDR1 is SNHLY and CDR2 is FYNNEI in the germline V gene. The full variable domain, with the rest looked up from reference TRBV2 and TRBJ2-2, is EPEVTQTPSHQVTQMGQEVILRCVPISNHLYFYWYRQILGQKVEFLVSFYNNEISEKSEIFDDQFSVERPDGSNFTLKIRSTKLEDSAMYFCASSGQATGELFFGEGSRLTVL.